The rows below give T cell receptor beta chains drawn from one sample of a study of spatial heterogeneity in lung cancer. TCRdb analysed the 5' RACE reads with MiXCR anew, one entry per CDR3 protein. Among fewer than 20,000 distinct CDR3 sequences listed, around 6.9% were seen once. The sample in question was lung tumor tissue, obtained at surgery. Receptors were obtained from a male donor with early-stage non-small cell lung cancer. CDR3s include the opening cysteine and the closing phenylalanine or tryptophan. Each record gives: D gene, V gene, clone size, J gene, CDR3 protein, CDR3 DNA. D genes are given only for firm matches. The listing skips clone size in some rows; elsewhere it reads once, few, many or a size class.

>NA|TRBV4-1|many|TRBJ2-6
CASSQAPGNSGANVLTF
TGCGCCAGCAGCCAAGCCCCAGGGAACTCTGGGGCCAACGTCCTGACTTTC
>NA|TRBV20-1|few|TRBJ2-5
CSARERRAQYF
TGCAGTGCTAGAGAGAGGAGGGCCCAGTACTTC
>TRBD1|TRBV5-6|few|TRBJ2-1
CASSPGQGRYEQFF
TGTGCCAGCAGCCCTGGACAGGGGAGGTATGAGCAGTTCTTC
>NA|TRBV11-2|many|TRBJ1-2
CASSPDGGPYGYTF
TGTGCCAGCAGCCCGGACGGGGGCCCCTATGGCTACACCTTC
>TRBD1|TRBV30|NA|TRBJ1-2
CAWRGWGQGRGDTF
TGTGCCTGGAGAGGTTGGGGACAGGGGAGAGGCGACACCTTC
>TRBD1|TRBV12-3/TRBV12-4|NA|TRBJ1-5
CASSRRQGYQPQHF
TGTGCCAGCAGTCGAAGACAGGGCTATCAGCCCCAGCATTTT
>TRBD1|TRBV7-2|many|TRBJ2-7
CASSLALDREPGEQYF
TGTGCCAGCAGCTTAGCGCTAGACAGGGAGCCTGGGGAGCAGTACTTC
>NA|TRBV4-2|many|TRBJ1-1
CASSQEGFLGRGNTEAFF
TGTGCCAGCAGCCAAGAAGGCTTCCTGGGCAGAGGTAACACTGAAGCTTTCTTT
>NA|TRBV4-2|NA|TRBJ2-3
CASSQGINRGTDTQYF
TGTGCCAGCAGCCAAGGCATCAACCGAGGCACAGATACGCAGTATTTT
>TRBD2|TRBV7-9|NA|TRBJ2-3
CASGSLIVAGGRDTQYF
TGTGCCAGCGGCTCGTTAATCGTAGCGGGGGGGCGAGATACGCAGTATTTT
>TRBD1|TRBV9|many|TRBJ2-7
CASSVGQGFYEQYF
TGTGCCAGCAGCGTAGGACAGGGTTTCTACGAGCAGTACTTC
>NA|TRBV28|few|TRBJ1-6
CASSFQGPYNSPLHF
TGTGCCAGCAGTTTCCAGGGGCCCTATAATTCACCCCTCCACTTT
>NA|TRBV11-3|many|TRBJ2-1
CASSLDNLAWGEQFF
TGTGCCAGCAGCTTAGATAATTTGGCCTGGGGTGAGCAGTTCTTC
>TRBD2|TRBV7-6|NA|TRBJ2-5
CASSLDQRGPQETQYF
TGTGCCAGCAGCTTAGACCAGCGGGGGCCCCAAGAGACCCAGTACTTC
>NA|TRBV20-1|NA|TRBJ1-6
CSARGAGRTPSPLHF
TGCAGTGCTAGGGGGGCGGGACGGACGCCTTCACCCCTCCACTTT
>NA|TRBV19|NA|TRBJ1-4
CASSIRGLQGEKLFF
TGTGCCAGTAGTATAAGGGGTTTGCAAGGTGAAAAACTGTTTTTT
>NA|TRBV5-6|many|TRBJ2-3
CASSLKGTDTQYF
TGTGCCAGCAGCTTGAAAGGGACCGATACGCAGTATTTT
>NA|TRBV6-6|many|TRBJ1-1
CASSPPTNTEAFF
TGTGCCAGCAGTCCCCCGACGAACACTGAAGCTTTCTTT
>TRBD1|TRBV30|few|TRBJ1-1
CAWSLRQGRQTEAFF
TGTGCCTGGAGTCTTAGACAGGGAAGACAGACTGAAGCTTTCTTT
>NA|TRBV20-1|many|TRBJ1-1
CSAYNPGGMTAEAFF
TGCAGTGCTTACAACCCCGGTGGTATGACAGCTGAAGCTTTCTTT
>NA|TRBV10-3|many|TRBJ1-5
CAISEQQGTNQPQHF
TGTGCCATCAGTGAACAGCAGGGGACCAATCAGCCCCAGCATTTT
>NA|TRBV28|medium-sized|TRBJ1-3
CASSWTVAGNTIYF
TGTGCCAGCAGCTGGACAGTCGCTGGAAACACCATATATTTT
>NA|TRBV28|NA|TRBJ1-4
CASSTPFGTEKLFF
TGTGCCAGCAGCACCCCCTTCGGGACTGAAAAACTGTTTTTT
>NA|TRBV20-1|many|TRBJ1-2
CSANQGTGYGYTF
TGCAGTGCTAATCAGGGTACGGGCTATGGCTACACCTTC
>NA|TRBV5-4|medium-sized|TRBJ2-1
CASSLVGVEQFF
TGTGCCAGCAGCCTCGTGGGGGTTGAGCAGTTCTTC
>NA|TRBV11-2|medium-sized|TRBJ2-7
CASSLRFQGTYEQYF
TGTGCCAGCAGCTTAAGATTCCAGGGAACCTACGAGCAGTACTTC
>TRBD1|TRBV10-3|NA|TRBJ2-1
CAIKGQGGYNEQFF
TGTGCCATCAAAGGACAGGGGGGCTACAATGAGCAGTTCTTC
>TRBD2|TRBV5-5|NA|TRBJ2-2
CASGKRGETGELFF
TGTGCTAGCGGCAAGCGGGGGGAGACCGGGGAGCTGTTTTTT
>NA|TRBV19|many|TRBJ1-5
CASSIGVGSRGGSNQPQHF
TGTGCCAGTAGTATAGGTGTGGGTAGCAGGGGTGGAAGCAATCAGCCCCAGCATTTT
>TRBD1|TRBV24-1|few|TRBJ2-1
CATGGQGLNEQFF
TGTGCCACCGGGGGACAGGGACTCAATGAGCAGTTCTTC
>TRBD1|TRBV7-3|many|TRBJ1-6
CASSLGRADRGSPLHF
TGTGCCAGCAGTCTGGGAAGGGCGGACAGGGGGTCACCCCTCCACTTT
>TRBD1|TRBV18|many|TRBJ1-2
CASSLNRGNYGYTF
TGTGCCAGCTCACTCAACAGGGGGAACTATGGCTACACCTTC
>TRBD1|TRBV20-1|many|TRBJ1-5
CSAPTWTGRQPQHF
TGCAGTGCCCCAACTTGGACAGGGCGGCAGCCCCAGCATTTT
>NA|TRBV27|few|TRBJ2-3
CASSSSAFQTDTQYF
TGTGCCAGCAGTTCCTCCGCCTTCCAAACAGATACGCAGTATTTT
>NA|TRBV9|many|TRBJ1-6
CASSVGPGRAYSPLHF
TGTGCCAGCAGCGTAGGGCCAGGCAGGGCCTATTCACCCCTCCACTTT
>NA|TRBV10-3|medium-sized|TRBJ1-5
CAISGDRNQPQHF
TGTGCCATCAGTGGAGACAGGAATCAGCCCCAGCATTTT
>TRBD1|TRBV10-3|few|TRBJ2-6
CATQRGRGLMAGANVLTF
TGTGCCACCCAGAGGGGCAGGGGGCTCATGGCTGGGGCCAACGTCCTGACTTTC
>NA|TRBV27|many|TRBJ1-1
CASSSQGRDTEAFF
TGTGCCAGCAGCTCCCAGGGACGGGACACTGAAGCTTTCTTT
>NA|TRBV12-3/TRBV12-4|many|TRBJ1-2
CASSPNILWYGYTF
TGTGCCAGCAGTCCGAATATCCTATGGTATGGCTACACCTTC